Listed here are 29 T cell receptor beta chains from one sample, sequenced in a study of PD-1 blockade in classical Hodgkin lymphoma. Each patient's relapse followed autologous stem cell transplantation, and brentuximab vedotin exposure varied. Libraries were prepared by immunoSEQ multiplex PCR; TCRdb keeps only in-frame clonotypes and omits some of them. Counted here are roughly 81,000 clones, 85% to 95% occurring once; the ten biggest clones make up approximately 2.6%. Sample: peripheral blood mononuclear cells (PBMCs), taken before the second cycle of nivolumab. The receptor set was obtained from a human donor with classical Hodgkin lymphoma.

The gene calls are TRBV30 and TRBJ1-4; weak D call: TRBD1 (6 bases). Germline CDR1 GTSNPN, CDR2 SVGIG (reference sequence). Deletions cut 3 bases from V and 0 bases from J, with 11 bases between. The CDR3 covers 15 residues. CDR3 in DNA: TGTGCCTGGAGCTCCGGGACAACAACTAATGAAAAACTGTTTTTT. Amino acids: CAWSSGTTTNEKLFF.

The rearrangement joins TRBV29-1 to TRBJ2-3, with 7 bases aligning to TRBD2. Germline CDR1 and CDR2: SQVTM and ANQGSEA. The CDR3 runs to 14 residues. The junction had 9 bases not matched to a gene; V was cut back by 4 bases and J by 5 bases. CDR3: CSVVSAGEGDTQYF. In DNA, the CDR3 is TGCAGCGTTGTATCGGCGGGAGAGGGAGATACGCAGTATTTT.

This sequence joins TRBV6-5 and TRBJ2-3; no definite D call. Germline loops: CDR1 MNHEY, CDR2 SVGAGI. The CDR3 is 12 amino acids. V lost 8 bases and J 4 bases, leaving 10 bases between the germline ends. The CDR3 DNA follows: TGTGCCAGCCGGACCGTCGCAGATACGCAGTATTTT. It codes for CASRTVADTQYF.

The V and J genes are TRBV19 and TRBJ1-4, with 7 bases that match TRBD1. Germline CDR1 LNHDA, CDR2 SQIVND (reference sequence). CDR3 length equals 14 residues. Trimming cost V 5 bases and J 8 bases; bases outside gene matches: 8. The chain's CDR3 is CASSPTGVSEKLFF. CDR3 in DNA: TGTGCCAGTAGTCCTACAGGGGTAAGCGAAAAACTGTTTTTT.

The chain links TRBV6-1 to TRBJ1-5; D call uncertain. CDR1 and CDR2 (germline): MNHNS, SASEGT. V lost 3 bases and J lost 7, with 10 bases in between. There are 13 residues in the CDR3. This CDR3 reads CASSDRQGQPQHF. The DNA for the CDR3 is TGTGCCAGCAGTGACAGGCAAGGGCAGCCCCAGCATTTT.

This chain uses TRBV9 with TRBJ2-3; D gene uncertain. Germline V lookup: CDR1 SGDLS, CDR2 YYNGEE. V was pared by 4 bases and J by 2 bases, with 5 bases between. CDR3 length equals 12 residues. The CDR3 bases are TGTGCCAGCAGCCGCCTCACAGATACGCAGTATTTT. Translating gives CASSRLTDTQYF.

The chain has TRBV9 and TRBJ1-2, with D uncertain. The germline gives CDR1 SGDLS, CDR2 YYNGEE. V was shortened by 0 bases and J by 4 bases, with 16 bases between the two germline ends. The CDR3 has 16 residues. The DNA of the CDR3 is TGTGCCAGCAGCGTAGTGAGGAGGATTTCTCCCTATGGCTACACCTTC. Protein product: CASSVVRRISPYGYTF.

This rearrangement joins TRBV9 to TRBJ1-2, with 7 bases fitting TRBD1. Germline V gives CDR1 SGDLS, CDR2 YYNGEE. V lost 3 bases, J lost 1 base, and 12 bases stayed unmatched. This CDR3 has 17 residues. CDR3 sequence reads: CASSGWGKQGINYGYTF. In DNA, the CDR3 is TGTGCCAGCAGCGGGTGGGGCAAACAGGGGATTAACTATGGCTACACCTTC.

This chain joins TRBV30 and TRBJ1-5; no definite D call. This CDR3 is built from 14 residues. V gave up 2 bases and J gave up 2 bases, with 10 bases separating them. Germline CDR1 reads GTSNPN; CDR2 reads SVGIG (reference sequence). CDR3 amino acids: CAWSFGWGNQPQHF. CDR3 coding DNA: TGTGCCTGGAGTTTTGGTTGGGGCAATCAGCCCCAGCATTTT.

The V gene is TRBV2, the J gene TRBJ2-7; TRBD1 is a possible D gene (6 bases). This CDR3 region has 16 residues. V was clipped by 7 bases and J by 6 bases, with 25 bases between them. Looked up from germline, CDR1 is SNHLY and CDR2 is FYNNEI. In nucleotides, the CDR3 is TGTGCCAGCAACGGGAACAGGGATATGGGGGCACGCGAGCAGTACTTC. Amino acids: CASNGNRDMGAREQYF.

The chain uses TRBV30 and TRBJ2-3, with TRBD2 matching 8 bases. Unmatched junction bases numbered 6, after V lost 2 bases and J lost 2 bases. Germline V gene data show CDR1 as GTSNPN and CDR2 as SVGIG (reference sequence). This CDR3 has 15 residues. Here the CDR3 DNA reads TGTGCCTGGAGTCTTACGGGAGGGCCCACAGATACGCAGTATTTT. This translates into CAWSLTGGPTDTQYF.

This rearrangement joins TRBV15 to TRBJ2-5; a weak D match, TRBD1 (7 bases). Germline values: CDR1 LNHNV, CDR2 YYDKDF (reference sequence). V was clipped by 5 bases and J by 0 bases, with 16 bases between them. The CDR3 is made up of 16 amino acids. The CDR3 nucleotides are TGTGCCACCAGCGGAGGGGGCCAGCTTGACCAAGAGACCCAGTACTTC. The encoded protein is CATSGGGQLDQETQYF.

V and J are TRBV7-2 and TRBJ2-4; 7 nucleotides line up with TRBD2. With 3 bases clipped from V and 0 bases from J, the junction kept 14 bases outside the gene matches. The CDR3 covers 19 residues. Germline assignment: CDR1 SGHTA and CDR2 FQGNSA. The CDR3 bases are TGTGCCAGCAGCTTGACAATAGTAAGCGGGGTACTAGCCAAAAACATTCAGTACTTC. This translates into CASSLTIVSGVLAKNIQYF. Complete variable domain (other parts from reference TRBV7-2 and TRBJ2-4): GAGVSQSPSNKVTEKGKDVELRCDPISGHTALYWYRQSLGQGLEFLIYFQGNSAPDKSGLPSDRFSAERTGGSVSTLTIQRTQQEDSAVYLCASSLTIVSGVLAKNIQYFGAGTRLSVL.

The chain combines TRBV6-5 with TRBJ2-5; D is perhaps TRBD2 (5 bases). Trimming took off 7 bases at V and 2 bases at J, with 14 bases between the two ends. The CDR3 is made up of 14 amino acids. Germline V gives CDR1 MNHEY, CDR2 SVGAGI. This CDR3 is CASKQSWTQETQYF. CDR3 coding DNA: TGTGCCAGCAAGCAGAGTTGGACTCAAGAGACCCAGTACTTC.

J is TRBJ2-7 and V is TRBV7-9; D ambiguous. This CDR3 has 15 residues. From germline, CDR1 is SEHNR and CDR2 FQNEAQ (reference sequence). Trimming removed 1 base at V and 0 bases at J, with 10 bases between. CDR3 amino acids: CASSLVGSLSYEQYF. The CDR3 coding sequence is TGTGCCAGCAGCTTAGTGGGCTCCCTCTCCTACGAGCAGTACTTC.

The chain recombines TRBV11-2 with TRBJ2-7; D not resolved. CDR3 size: 14 residues. V dropped 0 bases and J dropped 2 bases, with 8 bases sitting between them. In germline, CDR1 is SGHAT, CDR2 FQNNGV. The CDR3 DNA follows: TGTGCCAGCAGCTTAGAGGTCCTGACCTACGAGCAGTACTTC. Residues: CASSLEVLTYEQYF.

The chain uses TRBV27 and TRBJ2-7; 11 bases are shared with TRBD2. After removal of 6 bases from V and 5 bases from J, the junction contained 9 bases not matched to a gene. Germline lookup yields CDR1 MNHEY and CDR2 SMNVEV (reference sequence). The CDR3 is made up of 15 amino acids. The CDR3 loop is CASSRRLAGNNEQYF. CDR3 in DNA: TGTGCCAGCAGCCGTCGACTAGCGGGAAATAACGAGCAGTACTTC.

The chain is built from TRBV5-1 and TRBJ2-7; D may be TRBD1 (6 bases). This CDR3 has 13 residues. V was cut by 6 bases and J by 2 bases, with 12 bases left in between. CDR1 is SGHRS, CDR2 YFSETQ, per germline. The CDR3 sequence is CASTDRLTYEQYF. The CDR3 bases are TGCGCCAGCACCGACAGGCTAACCTACGAGCAGTACTTC.

V is TRBV19 and J is TRBJ1-3; D is undetermined. Germline V gives CDR1 LNHDA, CDR2 SQIVND (reference sequence). Trimming removed 3 bases from V and 4 bases from J, with 16 bases in between. The CDR3 contains 16 residues. CDR3 sequence: CASSMITGVQGNTIYF. The CDR3 DNA is TGTGCCAGTAGTATGATCACCGGAGTCCAAGGAAACACCATATATTTT.

The chain has TRBV27 and TRBJ2-5, with 15 nucleotides matching TRBD2. V lost 6 bases and J lost 2; bases outside the gene matches: 13. The CDR3 consists of 19 residues. CDR1 is MNHEY, CDR2 SMNVEV, per germline (reference sequence). CDR3 coding DNA: TGTGCCAGCAGGAGGACTAGCGGGAGGGTAGGGGGGGCGCAAGAGACCCAGTACTTC. Residues: CASRRTSGRVGGAQETQYF.

V is TRBV9 and J is TRBJ2-3; D is ambiguous. V was clipped by 1 base and J by 6 bases, with 12 bases between them. The germline CDR1 and CDR2 sequences are SGDLS and YYNGEE. The CDR3 runs to 14 residues. The CDR3 loop reads CASSVSNREDTQYF. CDR3 nucleotides: TGTGCCAGCAGCGTATCGAACCGAGAGGATACGCAGTATTTT.

J is TRBJ2-7 and V is TRBV4-1; 9 nucleotides agree with TRBD2. Germline V gene lookup returns CDR1 MGHRA and CDR2 YSYEKL. The V segment lost 4 bases and the J segment 2 bases; nucleotides outside the gene matches: 3. The CDR3 extends over 14 amino acids. Written as DNA, the CDR3 is TGCGCCAGCAGCCGGACTAGCGAAACCTACGAGCAGTACTTC. Translation: CASSRTSETYEQYF.

V is TRBV28 and J is TRBJ1-2; D gene ambiguous. Germline-derived CDR1 and CDR2 are MDHEN and SYDVKM. The V end was cut by 5 bases, the J end by 7 bases, with 20 bases between. There are 15 residues in the CDR3. This chain's CDR3 is CASSPEAYPYGGYTF. In nucleotides, the CDR3 is TGTGCCAGCAGTCCCGAGGCCTATCCCTATGGTGGCTACACCTTC.

The rearrangement joins TRBV5-1 to TRBJ1-1, with TRBD1 as a possible D gene (6 bases). CDR1 is SGHRS and CDR2 is YFSETQ in the germline V gene. V was cut by 4 bases and J by 5 bases, with 24 bases left in between. The CDR3 length is 17 residues. CDR3: CASSQTPRGRGRTEAFF. In DNA form, the CDR3 reads TGCGCCAGCAGCCAAACACCTCGGGGGCGAGGGAGAACTGAAGCTTTCTTT. Variable domain in full (rest from reference TRBV5-1 and TRBJ1-1): KAGVTQTPRYLIKTRGQQVTLSCSPISGHRSVSWYQQTPGQGLQFLFEYFSETQRNKGNFPGRFSGRQFSNSRSEMNVSTLELGDSALYLCASSQTPRGRGRTEAFFGQGTRLTVV.

This clone has more than one count but fewer than ten. The J gene is TRBJ1-1, the V gene TRBV4-1; D is undetermined. Trimming left V 1 base short and J 0 bases short, with 15 bases between. CDR1 and CDR2 (germline): MGHRA, YSYEKL. This CDR3 has 17 amino acids. The chain's CDR3 is CASSQVDIGFMNTEAFF. The CDR3 region has the DNA TGCGCCAGCAGCCAAGTAGATATAGGTTTTATGAACACTGAAGCTTTCTTT.

The chain uses TRBV7-9 and TRBJ2-7; the D gene is possibly TRBD1 (5 bases). The V gene lost 3 bases and the J gene lost 3 bases, with 12 bases spanning the gap. Germline CDR1 SEHNR, CDR2 FQNEAQ (reference sequence). CDR3 length equals 14 residues. The CDR3 is CASSFTQGNYEQYF. The CDR3 DNA is TGTGCCAGCAGCTTTACCCAGGGTAACTACGAGCAGTACTTC. The complete variable domain, with remaining parts taken from reference TRBV7-9 and TRBJ2-7, reads DTGVSQNPRHKITKRGQNVTFRCDPISEHNRLYWYRQTLGQGPEFLTYFQNEAQLEKSRLLSDRFSAERPKGSFSTLEIQRTEQGDSAMYLCASSFTQGNYEQYFGPGTRLTVT.

This chain joins TRBV27 and TRBJ2-7, with D perhaps TRBD1 or TRBD2 (6 bases each). This CDR3 spans 13 amino acids. The germline V gene has CDR1 MNHEY and CDR2 SMNVEV (reference sequence). V was shortened by 4 bases and J by 3 bases, with 10 bases between the two germline ends. In DNA form, the CDR3 reads TGTGCCAGCAGTTCACAGGGACTCTACGAGCAGTACTTC. As protein: CASSSQGLYEQYF.

This clone was recorded only once. The V call is TRBV9, the J call TRBJ2-5; TRBD1 agrees at 9 bases. Germline V gene data show CDR1 as SGDLS and CDR2 as YYNGEE. The CDR3 spans 15 residues. J was trimmed by 5 bases and V by 0 bases; bases with no gene match: 5. The CDR3 nucleotides read TGTGCCAGCAGCGTAGACGGGACAGGGATTGAGACCCAGTACTTC. This gives the protein CASSVDGTGIETQYF.

This chain uses TRBV7-8 with TRBJ2-1, with D possibly TRBD1 on 5 matching bases. Germline V gives CDR1 SGHVS, CDR2 FQNEAQ. V lost 8 bases and J lost 3, with 11 bases in between. There are 13 residues in the CDR3. This CDR3 reads CASVGPSYNEQFF. CDR3 sequence (DNA): TGTGCCAGCGTGGGGCCTAGCTACAATGAGCAGTTCTTC.